This T cell receptor beta chain is from a study of blood T cell repertoires in COVID-19. Across the whole study: The samples span acute and convalescent COVID-19 from the United States, Italy and Spain. The analysed material was cDNA or gDNA that came from T cells, B-cell-depleted T cells, or PBMCs.

Profiling relied on immunoSEQ multiplex PCR, and the TCRdb table lists in-frame clones only, not all of them. Altogether about 120,000 clones are present, roughly 89% being singletons, with the ten largest covering about 3.8%. Per germline, CDR1 SNHLY and CDR2 FYNNEI. Trimming removed 6 bases from V and 1 base from J, with 16 bases in between. The CDR3 loop spans 16 amino acids. Seattle's enrolled individuals joined amid active infection and were then monitored longitudinally. This clone was observed a handful of times. The sample was peripheral blood. The TCR sequence derives from a woman between 55 and 75 years old with COVID-19, enrolled during active disease. The rearrangement joins TRBV2 to TRBJ1-5, with D hard to call. CDR3 coding DNA: TGTGCCAGCAGACAGCATTGGTCCGAGAGCAATCAGCCCCAGCATTTT. Protein: CASRQHWSESNQPQHF.